The entry below describes one TCR beta chain. The antigen is unknown. It was with 60 Vbeta and 13 Jbeta primers that the PCR ran. The method was immunoSEQ multiplex PCR; TCRdb's version includes in-frame clones alone and lacks a portion of them. This sample's table reports over 120,000 clones. The record originates from a study of cytomegalovirus exposure and HLA in healthy donors. Points from the study as a whole: Associated with cytomegalovirus, according to the listing, were around 170 TCR beta chains. Later analysis identified a missense DCLRE1C variant that was linked to TCR beta V- and J-gene trimming. Roughly even sequencing depth across donors was the assumption behind the presence/absence analyses.

The CDR3 totals 15 residues. V lost 4 bases to trimming and J lost 5 bases; unmatched junction nucleotides: 8. Looked up from germline, CDR1 is SGHDT and CDR2 is YYEEEE. The sequencing sample was made of PBMCs. The V call is TRBV5-6, the J call TRBJ2-5; 10 bases match TRBD2. This clonotype was obtained from a male donor in good health and CMV-seronegative. CDR3 bases: TGTGCCAGCAGCACGCCGGGACTAGCGACGGAGACCCAGTACTTC. This sequence encodes CASSTPGLATETQYF.